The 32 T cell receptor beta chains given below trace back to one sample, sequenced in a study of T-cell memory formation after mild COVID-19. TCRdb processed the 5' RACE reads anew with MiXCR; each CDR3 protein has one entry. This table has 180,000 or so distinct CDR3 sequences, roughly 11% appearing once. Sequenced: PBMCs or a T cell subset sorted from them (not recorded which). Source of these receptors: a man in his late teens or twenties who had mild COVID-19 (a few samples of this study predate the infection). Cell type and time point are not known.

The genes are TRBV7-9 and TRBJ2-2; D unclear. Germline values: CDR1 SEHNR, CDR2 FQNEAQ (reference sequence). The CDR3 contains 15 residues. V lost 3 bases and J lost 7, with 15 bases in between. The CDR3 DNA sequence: TGTGCCAGCAGCTTCTCCGAGAGGATCGACGGGGAGCTGTTTTTT. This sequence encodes CASSFSERIDGELFF.

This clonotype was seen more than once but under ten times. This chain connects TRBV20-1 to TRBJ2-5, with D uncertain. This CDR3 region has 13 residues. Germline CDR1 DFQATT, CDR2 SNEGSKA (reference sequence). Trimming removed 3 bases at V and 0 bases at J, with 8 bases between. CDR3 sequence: CSASHDYQETQYF. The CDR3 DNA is TGCAGTGCTAGTCACGACTACCAAGAGACCCAGTACTTC.

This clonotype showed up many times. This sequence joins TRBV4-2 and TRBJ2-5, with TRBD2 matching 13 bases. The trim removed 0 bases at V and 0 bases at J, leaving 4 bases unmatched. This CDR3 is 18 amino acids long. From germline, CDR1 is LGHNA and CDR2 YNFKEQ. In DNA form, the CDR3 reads TGTGCCAGCAGCCAAGAGGAGACTAGCGGGGGGTACCAAGAGACCCAGTACTTC. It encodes CASSQEETSGGYQETQYF.

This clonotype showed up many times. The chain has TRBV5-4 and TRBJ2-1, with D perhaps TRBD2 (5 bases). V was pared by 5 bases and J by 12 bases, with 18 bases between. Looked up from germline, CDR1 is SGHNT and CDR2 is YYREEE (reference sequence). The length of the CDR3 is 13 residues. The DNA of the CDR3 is TGTGCCAGCAGGCAGGACCGCTTGGGGAGGCAGTTCTTC. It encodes CASRQDRLGRQFF.

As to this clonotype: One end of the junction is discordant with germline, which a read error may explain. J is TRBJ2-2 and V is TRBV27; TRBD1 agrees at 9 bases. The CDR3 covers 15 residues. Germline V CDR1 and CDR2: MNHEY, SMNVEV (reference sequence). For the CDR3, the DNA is TGTGCCATCAGTTTACCGGGACAGGGTGCCGGGGAGCTGTTTTTT. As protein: CAISLPGQGAGELFF.

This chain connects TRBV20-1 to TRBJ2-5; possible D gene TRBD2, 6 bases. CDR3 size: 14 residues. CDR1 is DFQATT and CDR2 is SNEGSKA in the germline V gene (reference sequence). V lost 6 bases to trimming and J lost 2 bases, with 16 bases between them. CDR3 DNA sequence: TGCAGTGCCGGCCGACTAGGGAGGCAAGAGACCCAGTACTTC. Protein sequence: CSAGRLGRQETQYF.

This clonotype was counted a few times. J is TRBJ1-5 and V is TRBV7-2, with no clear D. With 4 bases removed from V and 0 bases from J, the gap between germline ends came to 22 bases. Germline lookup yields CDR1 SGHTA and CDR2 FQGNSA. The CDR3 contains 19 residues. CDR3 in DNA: TGTGCCAGCAGCTCGAACCCAAGACACCTTCAATATAGCAATCAGCCCCAGCATTTT. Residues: CASSSNPRHLQYSNQPQHF.

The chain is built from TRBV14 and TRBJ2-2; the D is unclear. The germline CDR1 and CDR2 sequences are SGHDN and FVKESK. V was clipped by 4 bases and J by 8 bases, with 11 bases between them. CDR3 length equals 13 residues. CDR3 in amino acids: CASSRQARGELFF. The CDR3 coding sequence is TGTGCCAGCAGCCGCCAAGCACGGGGGGAGCTGTTTTTT.

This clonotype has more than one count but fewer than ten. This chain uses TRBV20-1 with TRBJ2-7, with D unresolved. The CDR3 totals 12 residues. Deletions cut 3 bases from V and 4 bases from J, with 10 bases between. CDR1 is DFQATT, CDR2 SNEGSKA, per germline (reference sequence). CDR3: CSARKTSYEQYF. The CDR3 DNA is TGCAGTGCTAGGAAGACTTCATACGAGCAGTACTTC.

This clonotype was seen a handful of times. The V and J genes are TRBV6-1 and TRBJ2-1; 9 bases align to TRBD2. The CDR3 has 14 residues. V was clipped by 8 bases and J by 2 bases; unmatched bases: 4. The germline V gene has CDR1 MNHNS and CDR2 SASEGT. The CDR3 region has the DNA TGTGCCAGCTGGGGCGGGGGGGCCTACAATGAGCAGTTCTTC. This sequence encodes CASWGGGAYNEQFF.

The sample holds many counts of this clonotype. This chain's CDR3 is CASSQGPQTYNEQFF. The CDR3 nucleotides read TGTGCCAGCAGCCAAGGTCCACAGACCTACAATGAGCAGTTCTTC. The chain uses TRBV3-1 and TRBJ2-1; D is undetermined. The CDR3 length is 15 residues. Germline V gives CDR1 LGHDT, CDR2 YNNKEL (reference sequence). Trimming stripped 1 base from V and 2 bases from J, with 9 bases between.

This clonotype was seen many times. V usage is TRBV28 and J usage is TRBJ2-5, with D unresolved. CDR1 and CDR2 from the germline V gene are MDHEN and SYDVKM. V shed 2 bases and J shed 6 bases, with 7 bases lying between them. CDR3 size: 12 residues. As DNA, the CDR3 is TGTGCCAGCAGTTTAATCCGAAAGACCCAGTACTTC. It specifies CASSLIRKTQYF.

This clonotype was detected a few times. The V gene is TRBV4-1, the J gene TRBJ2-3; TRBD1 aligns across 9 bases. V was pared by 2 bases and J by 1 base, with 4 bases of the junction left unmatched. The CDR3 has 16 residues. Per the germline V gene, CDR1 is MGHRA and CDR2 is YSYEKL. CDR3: CASSQRTGAGTDTQYF. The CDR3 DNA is TGCGCCAGCAGCCAAAGGACAGGGGCAGGCACAGATACGCAGTATTTT.

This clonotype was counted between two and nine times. CDR3 sequence reads: CASSPGLAGSEQYV. CDR3 bases: TGCGCCAGCAGCCCAGGGCTAGCGGGGAGTGAGCAGTACGTC. The V call is TRBV5-1, the J call TRBJ2-7, with TRBD2 matching 9 bases. The CDR3 runs 14 residues. Losses at the gene ends were 4 bases for V and 7 bases for J; bases not matched to a gene: 9. In germline, CDR1 is SGHRS, CDR2 YFSETQ.

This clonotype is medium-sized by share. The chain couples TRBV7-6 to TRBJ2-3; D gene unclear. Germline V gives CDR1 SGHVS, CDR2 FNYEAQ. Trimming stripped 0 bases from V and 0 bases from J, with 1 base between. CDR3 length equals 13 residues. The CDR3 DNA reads TGTGCCAGCAGCTTAGCTAGCACAGATACGCAGTATTTT. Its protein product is CASSLASTDTQYF.

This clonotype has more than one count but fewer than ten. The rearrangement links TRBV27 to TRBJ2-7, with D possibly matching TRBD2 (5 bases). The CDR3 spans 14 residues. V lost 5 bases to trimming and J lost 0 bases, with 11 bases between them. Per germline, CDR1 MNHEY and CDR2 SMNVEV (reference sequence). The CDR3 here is CASSDPGNSYEQYF. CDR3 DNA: TGTGCCAGCAGTGACCCGGGGAACTCCTACGAGCAGTACTTC.

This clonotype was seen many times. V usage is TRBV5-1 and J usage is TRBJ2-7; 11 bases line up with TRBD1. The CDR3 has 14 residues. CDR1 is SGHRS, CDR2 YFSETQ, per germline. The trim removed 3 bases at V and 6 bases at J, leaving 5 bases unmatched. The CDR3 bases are TGCGCCAGCAGCTACGGACAGGGGGCCACCGAGCAGTACGTC. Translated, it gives CASSYGQGATEQYV.

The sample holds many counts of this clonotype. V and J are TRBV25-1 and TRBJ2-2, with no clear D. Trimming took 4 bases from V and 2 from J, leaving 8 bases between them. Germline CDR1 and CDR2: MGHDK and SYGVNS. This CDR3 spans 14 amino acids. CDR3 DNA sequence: TGTGCCAGCAGTGGGACGGCAAACACCGGGGAGCTGTTTTTT. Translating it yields CASSGTANTGELFF.

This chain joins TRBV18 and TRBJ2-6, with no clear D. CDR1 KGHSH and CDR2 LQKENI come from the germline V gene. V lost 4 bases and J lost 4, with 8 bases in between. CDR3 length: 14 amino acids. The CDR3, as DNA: TGTGCCAGCTCACTCGACTGGGGGGCCAACGTCCTGACTTTC. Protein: CASSLDWGANVLTF.

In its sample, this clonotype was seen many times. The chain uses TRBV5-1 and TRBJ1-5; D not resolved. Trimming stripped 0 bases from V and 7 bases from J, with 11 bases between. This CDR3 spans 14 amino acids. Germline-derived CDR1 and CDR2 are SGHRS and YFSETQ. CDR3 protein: CASSLDAERQPQHF. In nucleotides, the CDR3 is TGCGCCAGCAGCTTGGATGCCGAAAGGCAGCCCCAGCATTTT.

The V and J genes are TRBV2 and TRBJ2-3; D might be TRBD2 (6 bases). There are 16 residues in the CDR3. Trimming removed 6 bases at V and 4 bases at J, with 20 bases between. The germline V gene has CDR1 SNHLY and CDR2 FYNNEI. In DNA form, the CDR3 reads TGTGCCAGCAGCCCTGGGACTTCACCTCCCCCAGATACGCAGTATTTT. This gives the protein CASSPGTSPPPDTQYF. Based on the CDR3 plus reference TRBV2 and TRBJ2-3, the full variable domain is EPEVTQTPSHQVTQMGQEVILRCVPISNHLYFYWYRQILGQKVEFLVSFYNNEISEKSEIFDDQFSVERPDGSNFTLKIRSTKLEDSAMYFCASSPGTSPPPDTQYFGPGTRLTVL.

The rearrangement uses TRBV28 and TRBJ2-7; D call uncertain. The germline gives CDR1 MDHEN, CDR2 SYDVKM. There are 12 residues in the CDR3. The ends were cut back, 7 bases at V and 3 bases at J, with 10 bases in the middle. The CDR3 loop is CASNRGSYEQYV. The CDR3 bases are TGTGCCAGCAATCGAGGCAGCTACGAGCAGTACGTC.

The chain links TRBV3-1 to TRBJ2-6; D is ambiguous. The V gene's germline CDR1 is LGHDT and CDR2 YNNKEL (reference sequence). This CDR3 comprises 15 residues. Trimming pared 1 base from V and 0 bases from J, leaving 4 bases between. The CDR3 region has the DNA TGTGCCAGCAGCCAAGGAGTCTCTGGGGCCAACGTCCTGACTTTC. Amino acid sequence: CASSQGVSGANVLTF. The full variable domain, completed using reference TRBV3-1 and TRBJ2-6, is DTAVSQTPKYLVTQMGNDKSIKCEQNLGHDTMYWYKQDSKKFLKIMFSYNNKELIINETVPNRFSPKSPDKAHLNLHINSLELGDSAVYFCASSQGVSGANVLTFGAGSRLTVL.

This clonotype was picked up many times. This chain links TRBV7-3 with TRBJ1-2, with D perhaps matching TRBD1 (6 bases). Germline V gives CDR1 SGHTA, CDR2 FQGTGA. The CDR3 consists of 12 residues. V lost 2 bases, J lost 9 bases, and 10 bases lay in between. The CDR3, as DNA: TGTGCCAGCAGCTTACAACAGGGCAGCTACACCTTC. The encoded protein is CASSLQQGSYTF.

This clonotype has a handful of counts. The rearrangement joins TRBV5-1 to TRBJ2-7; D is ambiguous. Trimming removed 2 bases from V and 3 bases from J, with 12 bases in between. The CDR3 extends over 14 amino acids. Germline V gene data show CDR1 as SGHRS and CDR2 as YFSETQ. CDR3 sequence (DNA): TGCGCCAGCAGCTTTGCCCCTGACATCTACGAGCAGTACGTC. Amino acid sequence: CASSFAPDIYEQYV.

CDR3 region: CASSLRVSAADTQYF. As DNA, the CDR3 is TGCGCCAGCAGCTTGCGGGTTAGCGCCGCAGATACGCAGTATTTT. This chain joins TRBV5-1 and TRBJ2-3; weak D call: TRBD2 (5 bases). Germline assignment: CDR1 SGHRS and CDR2 YFSETQ. Trimming stripped 1 base from V and 4 bases from J, with 13 bases between. This CDR3 has 15 residues.

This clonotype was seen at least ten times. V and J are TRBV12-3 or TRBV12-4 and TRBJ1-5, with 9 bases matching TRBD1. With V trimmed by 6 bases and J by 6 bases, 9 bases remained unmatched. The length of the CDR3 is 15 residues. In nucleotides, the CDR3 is TGTGCCAGCAGGCCCGGGACAGGGAAGGGTCAGCCCCAGCATTTT. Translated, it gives CASRPGTGKGQPQHF.

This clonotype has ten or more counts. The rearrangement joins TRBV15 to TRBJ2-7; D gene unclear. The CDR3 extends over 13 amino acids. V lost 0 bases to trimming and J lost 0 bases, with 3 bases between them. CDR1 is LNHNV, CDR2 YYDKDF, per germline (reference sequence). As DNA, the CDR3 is TGTGCCACCAGCAGAGATACCTCCTACGAGCAGTACTTC. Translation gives CATSRDTSYEQYF.

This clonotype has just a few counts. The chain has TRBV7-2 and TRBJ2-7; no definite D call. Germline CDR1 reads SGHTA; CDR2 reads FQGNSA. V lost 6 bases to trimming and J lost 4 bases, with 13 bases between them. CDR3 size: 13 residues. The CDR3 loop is CASSSGPRYEQYF. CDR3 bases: TGTGCCAGCAGTTCAGGCCCTAGGTACGAGCAGTACTTC.

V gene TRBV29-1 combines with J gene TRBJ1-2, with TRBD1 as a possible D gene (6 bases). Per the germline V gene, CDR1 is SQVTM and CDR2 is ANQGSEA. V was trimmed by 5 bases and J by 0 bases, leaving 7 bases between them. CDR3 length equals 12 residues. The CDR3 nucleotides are TGCAGCGTTAGGACAGCTAACTATGGCTACACCTTC. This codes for CSVRTANYGYTF.

CDR3 residues: CASSPEGSTTETQYF. DNA for the CDR3: TGTGCCAGCAGCCCCGAGGGTAGTACTACAGAGACCCAGTACTTC. This chain joins TRBV7-2 and TRBJ2-5; D is possibly TRBD2 (5 bases). CDR1 and CDR2 from the germline V gene are SGHTA and FQGNSA. The V gene lost 5 bases and the J gene lost 4 bases, with 17 bases spanning the gap. The CDR3 is made up of 15 amino acids.

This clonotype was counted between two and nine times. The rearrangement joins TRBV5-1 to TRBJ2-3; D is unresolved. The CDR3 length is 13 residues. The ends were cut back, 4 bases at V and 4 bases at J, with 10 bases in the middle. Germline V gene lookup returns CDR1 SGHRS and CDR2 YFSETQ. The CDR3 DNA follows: TGCGCCAGCAGCCCCTGGGGTGCAGATACGCAGTATTTT. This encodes CASSPWGADTQYF.